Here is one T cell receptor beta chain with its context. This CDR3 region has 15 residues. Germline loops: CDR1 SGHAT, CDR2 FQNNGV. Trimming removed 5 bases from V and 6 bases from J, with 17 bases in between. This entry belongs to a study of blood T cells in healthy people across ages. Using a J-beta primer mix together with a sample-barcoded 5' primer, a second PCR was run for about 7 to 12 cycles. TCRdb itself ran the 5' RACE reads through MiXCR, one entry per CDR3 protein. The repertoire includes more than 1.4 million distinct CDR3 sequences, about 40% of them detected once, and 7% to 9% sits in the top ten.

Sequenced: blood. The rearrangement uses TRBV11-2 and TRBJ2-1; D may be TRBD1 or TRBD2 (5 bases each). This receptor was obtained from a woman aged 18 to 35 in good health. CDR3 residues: CASSVGGWGSNEQFF. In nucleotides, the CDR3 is TGTGCCAGCAGCGTTGGCGGGTGGGGCTCCAATGAGCAGTTCTTC.